Listed here are 23 T cell receptor beta chains from one sample, sequenced in a study of post-analysis software for immune sequencing data. Study observations and caveats: When patients were compared with controls, about five TRBV segments were more frequent, TRBV5-6, TRBV5-1 and TRBV20-1 among them.

Prepared TCR beta cDNA libraries contained unique molecular identifiers. TCRdb reanalysed the PCR reads using MiXCR and keeps one entry per CDR3 protein. The table has about 820,000 distinct CDR3 sequences, about 57% seen once. Their cognate antigens are unknown. The material sequenced was blood. Source of these receptors: a girl between 10 and 17 years old with multiple sclerosis.

V gene TRBV12-3 or TRBV12-4 combines with J gene TRBJ2-1, with 11 bases lining up with TRBD1. J was trimmed by 9 bases and V by 1 base; bases with no gene match: 8. This CDR3 has 16 residues. CDR3 sequence (DNA): TGTGCCAGCAGTTTAGGGGGGACAGGGGGGAGAAGTGAGCAGTTCTTC. This encodes CASSLGGTGGRSEQFF.

This clonotype showed up just a few times. In nucleotides, the CDR3 is TGCAGCGCTCATCCCCCCGGGATCGACAATGAGCAGTTCTTC. Translated, it gives CSAHPPGIDNEQFF. The V and J genes are TRBV29-1 and TRBJ2-1; a weak D match, TRBD2 (5 bases). CDR1 is SQVTM, CDR2 ANQGSEA, per germline. Trimming took off 7 bases at V and 5 bases at J, with 18 bases between the two ends. This CDR3 spans 14 amino acids.

This sequence joins TRBV7-9 and TRBJ2-1, with TRBD2 matching over 11 bases. Germline assignment: CDR1 SEHNR and CDR2 FQNEAQ (reference sequence). This CDR3 is built from 19 residues. The V gene end was trimmed by 3 bases and the J gene end by 7 bases; junction bases not matched to a gene: 17. The CDR3: CASSFGPLAGVRGFNEQFF. The CDR3 DNA follows: TGTGCCAGCAGCTTCGGTCCACTAGCGGGAGTACGCGGTTTTAATGAGCAGTTCTTC.

Only a few counts were recorded for this clonotype. The chain uses TRBV14 and TRBJ2-3; 7 bases fit TRBD2. CDR3 size: 15 residues. V lost 2 bases, J lost 0 bases, and 2 bases stayed unmatched. Germline V lookup: CDR1 SGHDN, CDR2 FVKESK. The CDR3: CASSQISGSTDTQYF. In DNA, the CDR3 is TGTGCCAGCAGCCAAATTAGCGGGAGCACAGATACGCAGTATTTT.

V usage is TRBV5-1 and J usage is TRBJ2-5, with D hard to call. Trimming shortened V by 1 base and J by 2 bases, and 15 bases separated the two germline ends. Per germline, CDR1 SGHRS and CDR2 YFSETQ. The CDR3 contains 16 residues. In DNA form, the CDR3 reads TGCGCCAGCAGCTTGACCCCGTGGGCGGATCAAGAGACCCAGTACTTC. Its protein is CASSLTPWADQETQYF.

This clonotype has just a few counts. This chain connects TRBV9 to TRBJ1-1, with TRBD1 as a possible D gene (6 bases). The V end lost 3 bases, the J end lost 5 bases, and 17 bases lay between the germline ends. This CDR3 has 15 amino acids. Germline CDR1 SGDLS, CDR2 YYNGEE. The DNA of the CDR3 is TGTGCCAGCAGCGCAACAGGGTACGGTGGGACTGAAGCTTTCTTT. Protein sequence: CASSATGYGGTEAFF.

This clonotype was counted a few times. This chain connects TRBV3-1 to TRBJ2-1; weak D call: TRBD1 (6 bases). V lost 3 bases and J 8 bases, leaving 11 bases between the germline ends. The germline gives CDR1 LGHDT, CDR2 YNNKEL (reference sequence). The CDR3 sequence is 13 residues long. The CDR3 DNA follows: TGTGCCAGCAGCCACAGACAGGTGGATGAGCAGTTCTTC. Protein: CASSHRQVDEQFF.

The chain joins TRBV15 to TRBJ2-1; D is possibly TRBD2 (5 bases). The germline V gene encodes CDR1 LNHNV and CDR2 YYDKDF (reference sequence). The V end was cut by 5 bases, the J end by 9 bases, with 14 bases between. The CDR3 length is 13 residues. The CDR3 nucleotides are TGTGCCACCAGCGCCCTAACCGCGGGTGAGCAGTTCTTC. The encoded protein is CATSALTAGEQFF.

The V gene is TRBV5-1, the J gene TRBJ1-1; the D is unclear. Trimming removed 7 bases from V and 0 bases from J, with 10 bases in between. Germline-derived CDR1 and CDR2 are SGHRS and YFSETQ. CDR3 length equals 13 residues. The CDR3 is CASSIEMNTEAFF. In DNA form, the CDR3 reads TGCGCCAGCTCAATCGAGATGAACACTGAAGCTTTCTTT.

V gene TRBV20-1 combines with J gene TRBJ2-7, with a tentative D call TRBD2 (6 bases). The CDR3 consists of 13 residues. V was pared by 0 bases and J by 5 bases, with 11 bases between. CDR1 and CDR2 from the germline V gene are DFQATT and SNEGSKA (reference sequence). CDR3 sequence reads: CSARDWASDEQYF. The CDR3 nucleotides read TGCAGTGCTAGAGATTGGGCTAGCGACGAGCAGTACTTC.

This clonotype was observed a handful of times. The chain couples TRBV14 to TRBJ1-1; the D is unclear. Germline CDR1 SGHDN, CDR2 FVKESK. This CDR3 has 11 residues. The V gene lost 8 bases and the J gene lost 4 bases, with 8 bases spanning the gap. The CDR3 reads CASGLGTEAFF. The CDR3 DNA reads as TGTGCCAGCGGTTTGGGCACTGAAGCTTTCTTT.

V gene TRBV6-6 combines with J gene TRBJ1-2; 8 positions match TRBD1. Germline V lookup: CDR1 MNHNY, CDR2 SVGAGI (reference sequence). With V trimmed by 8 bases and J by 5 bases, 10 bases remained unmatched. The CDR3 has 14 residues. The CDR3 sequence is CASREGQGIYGYTF. As DNA, the CDR3 is TGTGCCAGCCGAGAAGGACAGGGAATTTATGGCTACACCTTC.

The chain is built from TRBV10-3 and TRBJ2-7, with D unclear. V lost 8 bases, J lost 5 bases, and 16 bases lay in between. Germline V gives CDR1 ENHRY, CDR2 SYGVKD. CDR3 length: 13 residues. The DNA of the CDR3 is TGTGCCATCTCCGGGTTTTCGGGCCACGAGCAGTACTTC. Protein: CAISGFSGHEQYF.

In this sample, this clonotype turned up many times. The chain is built from TRBV20-1 and TRBJ2-7; D unresolved. The CDR3 length is 12 residues. The germline CDR1 and CDR2 sequences are DFQATT and SNEGSKA (reference sequence). Trimming took 3 bases from V and 6 from J, leaving 12 bases between them. CDR3 DNA sequence: TGCAGTGCTAGCTCACTCGAAGGCGAGCAGTACTTC. Residues: CSASSLEGEQYF.

V and J are TRBV20-1 and TRBJ2-7, with TRBD2 as a possible D gene (6 bases). V was clipped by 0 bases and J by 3 bases, with 15 bases between them. This CDR3 region has 15 residues. CDR1 DFQATT and CDR2 SNEGSKA come from the germline V gene (reference sequence). The CDR3 nucleotides read TGCAGTGCTAGAGAAGAGGGGAAGGGACTCTACGAGCAGTACTTC. As protein: CSAREEGKGLYEQYF.

The chain couples TRBV11-2 to TRBJ2-7; D is unresolved. This CDR3 comprises 14 residues. Trimming took 0 bases from V and 12 from J, leaving 18 bases between them. Germline V gives CDR1 SGHAT, CDR2 FQNNGV. CDR3 nucleotides: TGTGCCAGCAGCTTAGATCTGAGTTCCAGAGTCGCGTACTTC. It encodes CASSLDLSSRVAYF. Using reference TRBV11-2 and TRBJ2-7 for the parts outside the CDR3, the full variable domain is EAGVAQSPRYKIIEKRQSVAFWCNPISGHATLYWYQQILGQGPKLLIQFQNNGVVDDSQLPKDRFSAERLKGVDSTLKIQPAKLEDSAVYLCASSLDLSSRVAYFGPGTRLTVT.

This clonotype was picked up a small number of times. Compared with germline, one end of the junction differs, possibly owing to a read error. This sequence joins TRBV5-1 and TRBJ2-1; 7 nucleotides line up with TRBD2. The CDR3 runs 16 residues. Germline loops: CDR1 SGHRS, CDR2 YFSETQ. CDR3 residues: CAGSSTGGIAMNEQFF. The CDR3 bases are TGCGCCGGCAGCTCTACCGGGGGGATAGCTATGAATGAGCAGTTCTTC.

The chain links TRBV9 to TRBJ2-3; the match to TRBD1 covers 10 bases. The ends lost 4 bases at V and 3 bases at J; junction bases unmatched: 8. The CDR3 is 16 amino acids. The V gene's germline CDR1 is SGDLS and CDR2 YYNGEE. The CDR3 reads CASSFRRTGGTDTQYF. Here the CDR3 DNA reads TGTGCCAGCAGCTTCCGTCGGACAGGGGGGACAGATACGCAGTATTTT.

The chain links TRBV29-1 to TRBJ1-2, with D perhaps matching TRBD1 (5 bases). Germline assignment: CDR1 SQVTM and CDR2 ANQGSEA. V lost 5 bases and J 7 bases, leaving 17 bases between the germline ends. The CDR3 is 13 residues long. In DNA form, the CDR3 reads TGCAGCGTTAGCCGGGACCGGGTGGGTGGCTACACCTTC. The encoded protein is CSVSRDRVGGYTF. The full variable domain, its missing parts supplied by reference TRBV29-1 and TRBJ1-2, is SAVISQKPSRDICQRGTSLTIQCQVDSQVTMMFWYRQQPGQSLTLIATANQGSEATYESGFVIDKFPISRPNLTFSTLTVSNMSPEDSSIYLCSVSRDRVGGYTFGSGTRLTVV.

A few counts support this clonotype. A single base separates this from a much larger clone, so it may be a read error. The J gene is TRBJ2-7, the V gene TRBV4-2, with D perhaps matching TRBD1 or TRBD2 (5 bases each). The J call is uncertain, as TRBJ2-5 better fits the DNA end. The CDR3 has 12 residues. Per germline, CDR1 LGHNA and CDR2 YNFKEQ. CDR3 DNA: TGTGCCAGCAGCTCTCTTGGGGGGACCCAGTACTTC. As protein: CASSSLGGTQYF.

The chain combines TRBV9 with TRBJ2-3; D gene ambiguous. The CDR3 consists of 15 residues. Germline V gene lookup returns CDR1 SGDLS and CDR2 YYNGEE. V was shortened by 0 bases and J by 0 bases, with 8 bases between the two germline ends. Here the CDR3 reads CASSVATSSTDTQYF. Written as DNA, the CDR3 is TGTGCCAGCAGCGTAGCTACATCTAGCACAGATACGCAGTATTTT.

The rearrangement links TRBV2 to TRBJ2-3; TRBD2 is a possible D gene (5 bases). V lost 6 bases to trimming and J lost 8 bases, with 12 bases between them. The germline gives CDR1 SNHLY, CDR2 FYNNEI. This CDR3 comprises 12 residues. The CDR3 spells CASRQDGVTQYF. CDR3 nucleotide sequence: TGTGCCAGCAGGCAGGACGGGGTTACGCAGTATTTT.

As concerns this clonotype: Germline is not matched at one junction end, which may reflect a read error. The chain has TRBV6-5 and TRBJ1-2, with unresolved D. Germline-derived CDR1 and CDR2 are MNHEY and SVGAGI. The CDR3 covers 17 residues. The CDR3 nucleotides are TGTGCCAGCAGTTACCAGGCGGGTGGAGTCGGGCTTTATGGCTGCACCTTC. This encodes CASSYQAGGVGLYGCTF.